This T cell receptor beta chain is drawn from a study of blood T cell repertoires in COVID-19. As for the study in general: Acute-phase and convalescent COVID-19 samples originated in the United States, Italy and Spain.

The authors' processing: The authors estimated nucleated cell counts from reference gene primer amplification. TCRdb's table, derived via immunoSEQ multiplex PCR, lists solely in-frame clones and lacks some. Clonal size and the V and J genes are those of that table, whereas D and trimming came from the DNA. Of a few hundred thousand clones in the sample, roughly four fifths were seen once. This TCR was recovered from a man aged 50 to 60 who had recovered from COVID-19. Sequenced sample: PBMCs or T cells enriched from blood (not recorded which).

CDR3 loop: CASSPDRGVGYTF. In DNA, the CDR3 is TGTGCCAGCAGCCCGGACAGGGGCGTTGGCTACACCTTC. The chain links TRBV5-4 to TRBJ1-2; 9 bases are shared with TRBD1. The germline V gene encodes CDR1 SGHNT and CDR2 YYREEE (reference sequence). The CDR3 length is 13 residues. J lost 7 bases, V lost 4 bases, and 5 bases had no gene match.